This T cell receptor beta chain appears in the sequencing data of a study of beta chain features in type 1 diabetes. This CDR3 comprises 14 residues. The germline V gene encodes CDR1 SGHRS and CDR2 YFSETQ. V was clipped by 4 bases and J by 3 bases, with 14 bases between them. The authors reverse transcribed all of the isolated RNA, so sequencing captured expressed TCRB transcripts. Each sample of naive, central memory or regulatory T cells had, on average, about 3.5 million reads. Clones were read by immunoSEQ multiplex PCR, and TCRdb kept only the in-frame ones, dropping some. This table has roughly 400,000 clones, 9.6% appearing once. Remarks on this clone: No antigen is known for it.

Once sorted, every population was more than 95% pure. Study outcomes and limitations: Moderately but significantly shorter TCRB CDR3s were found in Type 1 diabetes patients in all four CD4+ subsets. Relative to healthy donors, patients appeared to have naive, central memory and Treg TCRB repertoires that were more similar. Resolution of whether HLA type affects TCRB rearrangement was not achieved here.

This chain joins TRBV5-1 and TRBJ2-7; D may be TRBD2 (5 bases). The sequence was obtained from a young man with type 1 diabetes. The sample comprised central memory CD4+ T cells from blood. The CDR3 coding sequence is TGCGCCAGCAGCGAACGAGGACTCGACTACGAGCAGTACTTC. The encoded protein is CASSERGLDYEQYF.